The 25 T cell receptor beta chains presented below share a single source sample, sequenced in a study of T cells in Graves' hyperthyroidism and ophthalmopathy. Template material for amplifying TCR beta CDR3 regions consisted of RNA transcripts. HTBI primers were the set used in a first-round RT-PCR of the TCR CDR3. TCRdb processed the multiplex PCR reads anew with MiXCR; each CDR3 protein has one entry. The table lists 300,000 to 450,000 distinct CDR3 sequences, 15% to 17% of them singletons. The sample was blood. These receptors were taken from a woman younger than 30 with Graves' hyperthyroidism that later progressed to Graves' ophthalmopathy.

This clonotype was recorded at least ten times. The gene calls are TRBV20-1 and TRBJ2-2, with D tentatively TRBD1 (7 bases). The CDR3 consists of 16 residues. The germline V gene encodes CDR1 DFQATT and CDR2 SNEGSKA (reference sequence). Trimming cost V 5 bases and J 8 bases, with 24 bases left between them. CDR3 residues: CSAAQGGSSVAGELFF. The CDR3, as DNA: TGCAGTGCTGCCCAGGGGGGAAGTAGTGTGGCGGGGGAGCTGTTTTTT.

At least ten counts were recorded for this clonotype. V usage is TRBV20-1 and J usage is TRBJ2-3; D is tentatively TRBD1 or TRBD2 (5 bases each). CDR1 and CDR2 (germline): DFQATT, SNEGSKA (reference sequence). This CDR3 comprises 13 residues. Trimming took off 6 bases at V and 0 bases at J, with 10 bases between the two ends. In DNA form, the CDR3 reads TGCAGTGCGGGGGTCTCCAGCACAGATACGCAGTATTTT. This encodes CSAGVSSTDTQYF.

This clonotype was counted at least ten times. The chain is built from TRBV28 and TRBJ1-1, with D possibly matching TRBD1 (5 bases). The CDR3 totals 14 residues. Between the trimmed V and J ends, which lost 1 base and 4 bases, there was a span of 10 bases. Germline CDR1 is MDHEN and CDR2 is SYDVKM. CDR3 bases: TGTGCCAGCAGTTTATCGGGGGTGTCCACTGAAGCTTTCTTT. It encodes CASSLSGVSTEAFF.

Ten or more counts support this clonotype. V and J are TRBV5-1 and TRBJ2-7, with D tentatively TRBD1 or TRBD2 (6 bases each). Germline V gene data show CDR1 as SGHRS and CDR2 as YFSETQ. The V and J ends lost 2 bases and 2 bases respectively, with 11 bases between them. The CDR3 consists of 14 residues. CDR3 region: CASSFEGGTYEQYF. DNA of the CDR3: TGCGCCAGCAGCTTCGAGGGGGGCACCTACGAGCAGTACTTC.

In its sample, this clonotype was seen once. A much larger clone is a single base away; this may be a read error. This chain joins TRBV7-6 and TRBJ2-7, with 13 bases lining up with TRBD2. This CDR3 has 15 amino acids. J lost 7 bases, V lost 5 bases, and 8 bases had no gene match. In germline, CDR1 is SGHVS, CDR2 FNYEAQ. CDR3 residues: CASSRTSGSFNEQYF. DNA of the CDR3: TGTGCCAGCAGCCGGACTAGCGGGAGTTTTAATGAGCAGTACTTC.

The chain couples TRBV27 to TRBJ2-3; the D gene is possibly TRBD1 (5 bases). Per the germline V gene, CDR1 is MNHEY and CDR2 is SMNVEV (reference sequence). The V end lost 5 bases, the J end lost 2 bases, and 11 bases lay between the germline ends. The CDR3 sequence is 14 residues long. CDR3 region: CASSTLGATDTQYF. DNA for the CDR3: TGTGCCAGCAGTACACTTGGGGCCACAGATACGCAGTATTTT.

This clonotype came up many times. The rearrangement joins TRBV28 to TRBJ2-1; 8 nucleotides line up with TRBD2. V lost 7 bases to trimming and J lost 0 bases; unmatched junction nucleotides: 14. CDR1 is MDHEN and CDR2 is SYDVKM in the germline V gene. This CDR3 comprises 18 residues. The chain's CDR3 is CASIPNPRLASSYNEQFF. CDR3 nucleotide sequence: TGTGCCAGCATTCCAAATCCGAGACTAGCGAGCTCCTACAATGAGCAGTTCTTC.

The V and J genes are TRBV25-1 and TRBJ2-1; no firm D call. V gave up 0 bases and J gave up 8 bases, with 8 bases separating them. The germline gives CDR1 MGHDK, CDR2 SYGVNS. CDR3 length: 13 residues. CDR3 nucleotides: TGTGCCAGCAGTGAATATATTCAAGATGAGCAGTTCTTC. Amino acids: CASSEYIQDEQFF. Looking up the rest from reference TRBV25-1 and TRBJ2-1 gives the full variable domain: EADIYQTPRYLVIGTGKKITLECSQTMGHDKMYWYQQDPGMELHLIHYSYGVNSTEKGDLSSESTVSRIRTEHFPLTLESARPSHTSQYLCASSEYIQDEQFFGPGTRLTVL.

This sequence joins TRBV28 and TRBJ2-5; D ambiguous. The CDR3 has 12 amino acids. In germline, CDR1 is MDHEN, CDR2 SYDVKM. Trimming stripped 3 bases from V and 13 bases from J, with 15 bases between. CDR3 sequence: CASSFLSLWRYF. The CDR3 nucleotides are TGTGCCAGCAGTTTCCTCTCTCTATGGAGGTACTTC.

This clonotype was observed at least ten times. This rearrangement joins TRBV6-1 to TRBJ2-7; 8 positions match TRBD1. J was trimmed by 5 bases and V by 6 bases; bases with no gene match: 3. The CDR3 extends over 12 amino acids. Germline lookup yields CDR1 MNHNS and CDR2 SASEGT. For the CDR3, the DNA is TGTGCCAGCAGGCGGACAGGGCACGAGCAGTACTTC. Translating it yields CASRRTGHEQYF.

This clonotype was seen at least ten times. The gene calls are TRBV7-2 and TRBJ2-2; D remains ambiguous. Germline CDR1 SGHTA, CDR2 FQGNSA. The CDR3 is 13 amino acids. V gave up 1 base and J gave up 7 bases, with 7 bases separating them. CDR3 residues: CASSLGTNGELFF. In DNA, the CDR3 is TGTGCCAGCAGCTTAGGAACGAACGGGGAGCTGTTTTTT.

About this clonotype: A much larger clone lies one base from this, so it may be a read error. The V gene is TRBV20-1, the J gene TRBJ2-5; D gene unclear. This CDR3 spans 10 amino acids. Germline V gene data show CDR1 as DFQATT and CDR2 as SNEGSKA (reference sequence). This chain's CDR3 is CSAGFSTQCF. DNA for the CDR3: TGCAGTGCTGGGTTCTCGACCCAGTGCTTC.

The gene calls are TRBV28 and TRBJ2-5; no clear D gene. Germline values: CDR1 MDHEN, CDR2 SYDVKM. This CDR3 comprises 13 residues. V was pared by 8 bases and J by 0 bases, with 10 bases between. In DNA, the CDR3 is TGTGCCAGCGCAGACCAGAACCAAGAGACCCAGTACTTC. Amino acids: CASADQNQETQYF.

This clonotype was seen at least ten times. The CDR3 DNA is TGCAGTGCTAGTAAACTAGCCTACAATGAGCAGTTCTTC. The encoded protein is CSASKLAYNEQFF. The genes are TRBV20-1 and TRBJ2-1; D might be TRBD2 (5 bases). CDR1 DFQATT and CDR2 SNEGSKA come from the germline V gene (reference sequence). The CDR3 has 13 amino acids. Trimming pared 3 bases from V and 2 bases from J, leaving 8 bases between.

This clonotype was seen many times. The rearrangement links TRBV27 to TRBJ2-1, with D tentatively TRBD2 (7 bases). Germline CDR1 is MNHEY and CDR2 is SMNVEV (reference sequence). The CDR3 covers 16 residues. V lost 5 bases and J lost 7, with 21 bases in between. CDR3 DNA: TGTGCCAGCAGTCCCTCGGGGGGCCCTATTCCGAATGAGCAGTTCTTC. Encoded protein: CASSPSGGPIPNEQFF.

Many counts were recorded for this clonotype. J is TRBJ2-3 and V is TRBV2; D may be TRBD1 (5 bases). Trimming shortened V by 4 bases and J by 3 bases, and 20 bases separated the two germline ends. The CDR3 runs 17 residues. CDR1 is SNHLY and CDR2 is FYNNEI in the germline V gene. CDR3 bases: TGTGCCAGCAGTGGTTCCCCCAGATCCTACAGGACAGATACGCAGTATTTT. This gives the protein CASSGSPRSYRTDTQYF.

Many counts were recorded for this clonotype. This chain connects TRBV7-9 to TRBJ2-3; 10 positions agree with TRBD2. The length of the CDR3 is 14 residues. The germline gives CDR1 SEHNR, CDR2 FQNEAQ (reference sequence). V was clipped by 5 bases and J by 3 bases; unmatched bases: 2. CDR3 protein: CASSQTSGTDTQYF. As DNA, the CDR3 is TGTGCCAGCAGCCAGACTAGCGGGACAGATACGCAGTATTTT.

This clonotype was seen ten or more times. The V gene is TRBV20-1, the J gene TRBJ2-3; TRBD1 agrees at 8 bases. The V and J ends lost 5 bases and 2 bases, in that order; junction bases with no gene match: 9. Germline loops: CDR1 DFQATT, CDR2 SNEGSKA (reference sequence). The CDR3 is 15 amino acids. CDR3 in DNA: TGCAGTGCTGACAGGGACAGGCCTTACACAGATACGCAGTATTTT. Translation gives CSADRDRPYTDTQYF.

This clonotype occurred many times. The rearrangement uses TRBV20-1 and TRBJ2-7; D is unresolved. The CDR3 has 13 amino acids. CDR1 is DFQATT and CDR2 is SNEGSKA in the germline V gene (reference sequence). V dropped 6 bases and J dropped 0 bases, with 12 bases sitting between them. The chain's CDR3 is CSATPSSSYEQYF. In DNA, the CDR3 is TGCAGTGCCACCCCATCAAGCTCCTACGAGCAGTACTTC.

The chain is built from TRBV20-1 and TRBJ2-7; D unresolved. CDR1 and CDR2 (germline): DFQATT, SNEGSKA (reference sequence). This CDR3 comprises 13 residues. V lost 0 bases and J 2 bases, leaving 8 bases between the germline ends. CDR3 in amino acids: CSAREFATYEQYF. CDR3 coding DNA: TGCAGTGCTAGAGAATTCGCCACCTACGAGCAGTACTTC.

This sequence joins TRBV24-1 and TRBJ1-5; D might be TRBD1 (6 bases). V lost 3 bases and J lost 2, with 7 bases in between. The CDR3 contains 14 residues. CDR1 is KGHDR, CDR2 SFDVKD, per germline. The DNA for the CDR3 is TGTGCCACCAGTGATGCAGGGGGCAATCAGCCCCAGCATTTT. Encoded protein: CATSDAGGNQPQHF.

This clonotype was observed many times. The chain employs TRBV20-1 and TRBJ1-1; D is undetermined. The CDR3 totals 13 residues. V was shortened by 3 bases and J by 0 bases, with 8 bases between the two germline ends. Germline V gene sequence: CDR1 DFQATT, CDR2 SNEGSKA (reference sequence). Written as DNA, the CDR3 is TGCAGTGCTAGTGACGCAATGAACACTGAAGCTTTCTTT. It is translated as CSASDAMNTEAFF.

The table lists this clonotype with a few counts. The chain employs TRBV29-1 and TRBJ2-7; tentatively, D is TRBD2 (6 bases). The CDR3 spans 14 residues. Germline V lookup: CDR1 SQVTM, CDR2 ANQGSEA. Trimming stripped 3 bases from V and 4 bases from J, with 16 bases between. The CDR3 here is CSVEVDGRGYEQYF. CDR3 coding DNA: TGCAGCGTTGAGGTTGATGGACGGGGGTACGAGCAGTACTTC.

With respect to this clonotype: This could be a read error, since a much larger clone is one nucleotide away. The chain joins TRBV30 to TRBJ2-5, with D possibly TRBD1 on 5 matching bases. The germline CDR1 and CDR2 sequences are GTSNPN and SVGIG (reference sequence). Trimming took 1 base from V and 1 from J, leaving 7 bases between them. The CDR3 runs to 13 residues. The chain's CDR3 is CAWSEGIQETQYF. In DNA, the CDR3 is TGTGCCTGGAGTGAGGGGATCCAAGAGACCCAGTACTTC. The whole variable domain, filled in from reference TRBV30 and TRBJ2-5, reads SQTIHQWPATLVQPVGSPLSLECTVEGTSNPNLYWYRQAAGRGLQLLFYSVGIGQISSEVPQNLSASRPQDRQFILSSKKLLLSDSGFYLCAWSEGIQETQYFGPGTRLLVL.

J is TRBJ2-7 and V is TRBV19; 9 bases are shared with TRBD1. V lost 5 bases and J lost 4; bases outside the gene matches: 9. CDR3 length: 15 amino acids. CDR1 is LNHDA and CDR2 is SQIVND in the germline V gene (reference sequence). CDR3 in amino acids: CASSPQTGGTYEQYF. As DNA, the CDR3 is TGTGCCAGTAGTCCACAGACAGGGGGTACGTACGAGCAGTACTTC.